The rows below give T cell receptor beta chains drawn from one sample of a study of T cells after yellow fever vaccination. TCRdb re-analysed the 5' RACE reads in MiXCR, keeping a single row per CDR3 protein. The data contain 500,000 to 550,000 distinct CDR3 sequences, about a fifth of them singletons. The material was PBMCs, obtained about 21 days after the first yellow fever vaccination. The receptors were gathered from a man aged 18 to 29 who received the YFV17D yellow fever vaccine. Both conserved end residues are part of each CDR3. The order of the fields is D gene, V gene, J gene, clone size, CDR3 DNA, CDR3 protein. A D gene is named only where the DNA matches it firmly. Expanded clones get a size class; other rows say once, few or many, or leave the size out.

>NA|TRBV6-5|TRBJ1-1|NA
TGTGCCAGCAGTTACTCGCGGGCCAGTGAAGCTTTCTTT
CASSYSRASEAFF
>NA|TRBV21-1|TRBJ2-5|NA
TGTGCCAGCAGCAAAGGACTAGCGGGAACCCAAGAGACCCAGTACTTC
CASSKGLAGTQETQYF
>TRBD1|TRBV4-3|TRBJ1-5|NA
TGCGCCAGCAGCAGGGGGCCCGGCAATCAGCCCCAGCATTTT
CASSRGPGNQPQHF
>TRBD1|TRBV2|TRBJ1-2|NA
TGTGCCAGCAGGGACAGGGGGCCCAACTATGGCTACACCTTC
CASRDRGPNYGYTF
>TRBD2|TRBV2|TRBJ2-1|few
TGTGCCAGCAGTGACAAGAGTAGCGGGGGGCTCGGGGCCTACAATGAGCAGTTCTTC
CASSDKSSGGLGAYNEQFF
>TRBD1|TRBV9|TRBJ1-3|few
TGTGCCAGCAGCTTCCGGGACAGGTCCCCCTCTGGAAACACCATATATTTT
CASSFRDRSPSGNTIYF
>NA|TRBV6-1|TRBJ1-2|NA
TGTGCCAGCAGTCGAGTTAGCCAGGGAAGCTATGGCTACACCTTC
CASSRVSQGSYGYTF
>NA|TRBV6-6|TRBJ2-4|NA
TGTGCCAGCACCTCGGACGGAGAAAACATTCAGTACTTC
CASTSDGENIQYF
>NA|TRBV10-3|TRBJ2-1|few
TGTGCCATCAGTGAGCTTACGGGGGATGAGCAGTTCTTC
CAISELTGDEQFF
>NA|TRBV20-1|TRBJ2-1|NA
TGCAGTGCTAGAGATCCTACATCGGGGGATGAGCAGTTCTTC
CSARDPTSGDEQFF
>NA|TRBV6-5|TRBJ1-3|many
TGTGCCAGCAGTTACCTCACAGCTGGAAACACCATATATTTT
CASSYLTAGNTIYF
>TRBD1|TRBV4-2|TRBJ2-3|NA
TGTGCCAGCAGCCAACGACCCCCGGGGACAGGGGGCCCAGATACGCAGTATTTT
CASSQRPPGTGGPDTQYF
>TRBD2|TRBV18|TRBJ2-7|NA
TGTGCCAGCTCCCAGGAGGGAGGGTTGCGGCAGAGCTACGAGCAGTACTTC
CASSQEGGLRQSYEQYF
>NA|TRBV5-1|TRBJ1-1|NA
TGCGCCAGCGGCCTGGACAGCCCTTTCACTGAAGCTTTCTTT
CASGLDSPFTEAFF
>NA|TRBV20-1|TRBJ1-5|NA
TGCAGTGCACCTCCAGGGGTGGATCAGCCCCAGCATTTT
CSAPPGVDQPQHF
>NA|TRBV5-1|TRBJ2-5|NA
TGCGCCAGCAGCTTGACCTCAGTCCAAGAGACCCAGTACTTC
CASSLTSVQETQYF
>NA|TRBV7-8|TRBJ2-2|few
TGTGCCAGCAGCTGGGCAGGGAACCAGGCCGGGGAGCTGTTTTTT
CASSWAGNQAGELFF
>NA|TRBV11-1|TRBJ2-2|NA
TGTGCCAGCAGCCCTAACCTAGGGGCCAGAGGGAACACCGGGGAGCTGTTTTTT
CASSPNLGARGNTGELFF
>TRBD2|TRBV28|TRBJ2-4|NA
TGTGCCAGCAGTCCCGCCCCACTATTGGCGGGGGGGGAAAACATTCAGTACTTC
CASSPAPLLAGGENIQYF
>TRBD2|TRBV15|TRBJ2-3|few
TGTGCCACCAGCAGGAATTTAGCGGGGGGACCAGATACGCAGTATTTT
CATSRNLAGGPDTQYF
>NA|TRBV7-8|TRBJ2-1|NA
TGTGCCAGCAGCCAAGGGGCGACCTGGGGGTACAATGAGCAGTTCTTC
CASSQGATWGYNEQFF
>TRBD1|TRBV12-3/TRBV12-4|TRBJ1-5|few
TGTGCCAGCAGTTACAGGGGGATGGATCAGCCCCAGCATTTT
CASSYRGMDQPQHF
>TRBD1|TRBV7-2|TRBJ1-2|NA
TGTGCCAGCAGCTCGCCGACAGGGGCATATGGCTACACCTTC
CASSSPTGAYGYTF
>NA|TRBV29-1|TRBJ2-7|many
TGCAGCGTTCGGCAAAACCTCTACGAGCAGTACTTC
CSVRQNLYEQYF
>NA|TRBV5-1|TRBJ1-2|few
TGCGCCAGCAGTTTAGTCGGGGATGCTAACTATGGCTACACCTTC
CASSLVGDANYGYTF
>TRBD2|TRBV10-3|TRBJ2-1|many
TGTGCCATCAGTGAGTCAAGAGCGGGGGGTATGAGTGAGCAGTTCTTC
CAISESRAGGMSEQFF
>TRBD2|TRBV19|TRBJ2-7|NA
TGTGCCAGTAGTTTAAAAGCGGGGGAGAACTACGAGCAGTACTTC
CASSLKAGENYEQYF
>TRBD1|TRBV20-1|TRBJ1-4|NA
TGCAGTGCAGGAGGGGACAGCTATGAAAAACTGTTTTTT
CSAGGDSYEKLFF
>NA|TRBV4-2|TRBJ2-7|few
TGTGCCAGCAGCCAAGCACAGACCTACGAGCAGTACTTC
CASSQAQTYEQYF
>NA|TRBV20-1|TRBJ1-5|NA
TGCAGTGCTAGCTCGATGAATCAGCCCCAGCATTTT
CSASSMNQPQHF
>NA|TRBV30|TRBJ1-2|many
TGTGCCTGGAAACGAGACCGCCCCTATGGCTACACCTTC
CAWKRDRPYGYTF
>NA|TRBV20-1|TRBJ2-6|few
TGCAGTGCCTCGGAGGGGGCAATCTCTGGGGCCAACGTCCTGACTTTC
CSASEGAISGANVLTF
>TRBD2|TRBV7-9|TRBJ2-7|NA
TGTGCCAGCAGCCAGGGACTAGCGGGGATCTACGAGCAGTACTTC
CASSQGLAGIYEQYF
>NA|TRBV28|TRBJ1-2|few
TGTGCCAGCACGTCTGCACTCGACTATGGCTACACCTTC
CASTSALDYGYTF
>NA|TRBV27|TRBJ1-5|NA
TGTGCCAGCAGCCATTATAGCAATCAGCCCCAGCATTTT
CASSHYSNQPQHF